One T cell receptor beta chain is described in this entry. Antigen specificity is unknown. The data were obtained in a study of T cell clones after liver transplantation. Study background: TCRbeta sequencing after a pre-transplant mixed lymphocyte reaction identified graft-donor-reactive clones, later tracked in post-transplant blood. General study points: Post-transplant, graft-donor-reactive CD4 TCRbeta sequences in blood dropped significantly in most of the 8 subjects.

V was shortened by 1 base and J by 7 bases, with 10 bases between the two germline ends. Germline V gene lookup returns CDR1 MNHNY and CDR2 SVGAGI (reference sequence). The CDR3 covers 14 residues. The repertoire was sequenced with immunoSEQ multiplex PCR; TCRdb's copy has only in-frame clones and lacks some. This table holds under 90,000 clones, roughly 80% found once. This chain links TRBV6-6 with TRBJ2-2; D may be TRBD2 (6 bases). The material sequenced was CD4+ T cells from blood, taken before liver transplant. The clonotype comes from a human donor who received a liver transplant. The CDR3 loop is CASSYWGVDGELFF. CDR3 in DNA: TGTGCCAGCAGTTACTGGGGGGTGGACGGGGAGCTGTTTTTT.